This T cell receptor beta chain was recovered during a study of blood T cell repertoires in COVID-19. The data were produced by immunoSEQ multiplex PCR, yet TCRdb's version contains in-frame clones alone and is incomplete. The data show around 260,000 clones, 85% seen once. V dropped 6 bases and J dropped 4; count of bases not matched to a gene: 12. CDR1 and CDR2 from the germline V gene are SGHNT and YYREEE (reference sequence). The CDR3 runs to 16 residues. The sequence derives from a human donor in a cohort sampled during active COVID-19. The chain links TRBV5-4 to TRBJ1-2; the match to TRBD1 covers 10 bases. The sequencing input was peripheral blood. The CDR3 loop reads CASTDSPGTGVYGYTF. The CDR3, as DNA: TGTGCCAGCACCGATAGTCCCGGGACAGGGGTCTATGGCTACACCTTC.